This T cell receptor beta chain was obtained from a study of blood T cell repertoires in COVID-19. The germline CDR1 and CDR2 sequences are SGHNT and YYREEE (reference sequence). Trimming removed 3 bases from V and 8 bases from J; junction bases left unmatched: 4. The CDR3 contains 14 residues. As processed by the authors: Cell counts per sample came from amplifying reference gene primers. The protocol was immunoSEQ multiplex PCR, while the TCRdb copy is restricted to in-frame clones and leaves out a portion. V, J and clone size are those of that table, while D and trimming were read from the DNA. Here the sample spans about 310,000 clones, 89% being singletons.

This receptor was obtained from a woman aged 40 to 50 who had recovered from COVID-19. Sequencing input: PBMCs or T cells enriched from blood (not recorded which). The chain employs TRBV5-4 and TRBJ2-1, with 11 bases lining up with TRBD2. CDR3: CASSYSGGADEQFF. The CDR3 region has the DNA TGTGCCAGCAGCTATAGCGGGGGGGCCGATGAGCAGTTCTTC. The full variable domain, with the rest looked up from reference TRBV5-4 and TRBJ2-1, is ETGVTQSPTHLIKTRGQQVTLRCSSQSGHNTVSWYQQALGQGPQFIFQYYREEENGRGNFPPRFSGLQFPNYSSELNVNALELDDSALYLCASSYSGGADEQFFGPGTRLTVL.